This T cell receptor (beta chain) is drawn from a study of regulatory T cells in long-lasting Graves disease. Arm-PCR of CDR3 regions and iRepertoire HTBI primers were the basis on which TCR beta libraries were built. TCRdb recomputed calls from the multiplex PCR reads with MiXCR, one row per CDR3 protein. The sample carries around 480,000 distinct CDR3 sequences, around 15% recorded once. The germline V gene has CDR1 SEHNR and CDR2 FQNEAQ (reference sequence). V was clipped by 5 bases and J by 7 bases; unmatched bases: 14. The CDR3 spans 15 residues. This clonotype appeared a few times. Described time point: newly diagnosed GD, antithyroid drugs for less than 3 months. RNA from PBMCs was the source of the TCR library. The same data also went into a second study, on T cells in Graves' hyperthyroidism and ophthalmopathy.

The J gene is TRBJ2-7, the V gene TRBV7-9, with 7 bases fitting TRBD2. Sequencing was performed on peripheral blood mononuclear cells (PBMCs), taken at new diagnosis, from a patient treated with antithyroid drugs. The origin of this receptor is a middle-aged woman with Graves disease. CDR3 sequence reads: CASSQAGGGRDEQYF. DNA for the CDR3: TGTGCCAGCAGCCAAGCCGGCGGGGGACGTGATGAGCAGTACTTC.